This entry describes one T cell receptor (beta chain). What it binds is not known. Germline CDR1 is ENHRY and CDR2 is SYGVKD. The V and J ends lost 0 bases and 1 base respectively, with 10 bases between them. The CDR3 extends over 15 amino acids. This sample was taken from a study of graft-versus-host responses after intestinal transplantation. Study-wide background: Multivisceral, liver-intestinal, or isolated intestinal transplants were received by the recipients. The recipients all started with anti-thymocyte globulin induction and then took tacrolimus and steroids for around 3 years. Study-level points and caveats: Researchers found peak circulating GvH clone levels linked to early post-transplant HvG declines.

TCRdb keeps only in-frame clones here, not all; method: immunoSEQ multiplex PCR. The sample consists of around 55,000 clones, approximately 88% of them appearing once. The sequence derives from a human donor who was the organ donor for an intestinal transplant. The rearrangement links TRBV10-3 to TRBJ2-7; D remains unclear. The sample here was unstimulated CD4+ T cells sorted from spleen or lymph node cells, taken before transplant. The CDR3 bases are TGTGCCATCAGTGAGTCTCCCCTCTCTTCCTACGAGCAGTACTTC. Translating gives CAISESPLSSYEQYF.